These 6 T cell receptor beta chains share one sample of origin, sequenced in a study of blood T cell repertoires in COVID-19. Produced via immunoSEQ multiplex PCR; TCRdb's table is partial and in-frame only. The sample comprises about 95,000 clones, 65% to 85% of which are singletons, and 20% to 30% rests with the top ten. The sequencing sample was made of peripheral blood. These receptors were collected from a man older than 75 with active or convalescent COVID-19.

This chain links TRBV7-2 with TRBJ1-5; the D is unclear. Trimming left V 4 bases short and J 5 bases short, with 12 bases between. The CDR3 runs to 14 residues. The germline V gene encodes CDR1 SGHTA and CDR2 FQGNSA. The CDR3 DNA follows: TGTGCCAGCAGCTCTAGTCACGGCTATCAGCCCCAGCATTTT. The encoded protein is CASSSSHGYQPQHF.

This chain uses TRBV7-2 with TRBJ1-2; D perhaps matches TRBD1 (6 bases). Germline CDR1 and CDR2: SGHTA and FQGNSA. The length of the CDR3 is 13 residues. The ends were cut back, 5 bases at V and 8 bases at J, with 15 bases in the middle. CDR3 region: CASSLGGRDGYTF. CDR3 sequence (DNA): TGTGCCAGCAGCCTCGGGGGGCGGGACGGCTACACCTTC.

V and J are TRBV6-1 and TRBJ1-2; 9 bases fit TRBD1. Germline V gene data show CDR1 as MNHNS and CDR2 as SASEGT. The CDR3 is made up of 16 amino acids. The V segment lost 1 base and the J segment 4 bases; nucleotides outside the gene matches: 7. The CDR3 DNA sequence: TGTGCCAGCAGTGAAGTCTTAGGGACAGGGCCCTATGGCTACACCTTC. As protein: CASSEVLGTGPYGYTF.

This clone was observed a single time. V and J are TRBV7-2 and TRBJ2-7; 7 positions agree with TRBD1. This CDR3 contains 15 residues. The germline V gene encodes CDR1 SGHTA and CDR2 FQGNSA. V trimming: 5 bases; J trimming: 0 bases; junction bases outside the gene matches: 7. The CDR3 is CASSHWAGGSYEQYF. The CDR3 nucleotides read TGTGCCAGCAGCCATTGGGCAGGGGGCTCCTACGAGCAGTACTTC.

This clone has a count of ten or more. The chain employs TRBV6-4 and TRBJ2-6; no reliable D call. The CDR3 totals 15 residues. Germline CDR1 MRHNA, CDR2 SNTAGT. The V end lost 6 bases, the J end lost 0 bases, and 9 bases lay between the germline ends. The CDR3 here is CASSTEASGANVLTF. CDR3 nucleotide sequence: TGTGCCAGCAGCACCGAGGCCTCTGGGGCCAACGTCCTGACTTTC.

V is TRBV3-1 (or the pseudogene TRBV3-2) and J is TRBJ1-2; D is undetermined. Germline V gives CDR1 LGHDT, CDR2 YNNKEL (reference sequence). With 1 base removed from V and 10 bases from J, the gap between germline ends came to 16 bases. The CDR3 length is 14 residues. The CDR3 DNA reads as TGTGCCAGCAGCCAAGCCAGATTAAGTATTGACTACACCTTC. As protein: CASSQARLSIDYTF.